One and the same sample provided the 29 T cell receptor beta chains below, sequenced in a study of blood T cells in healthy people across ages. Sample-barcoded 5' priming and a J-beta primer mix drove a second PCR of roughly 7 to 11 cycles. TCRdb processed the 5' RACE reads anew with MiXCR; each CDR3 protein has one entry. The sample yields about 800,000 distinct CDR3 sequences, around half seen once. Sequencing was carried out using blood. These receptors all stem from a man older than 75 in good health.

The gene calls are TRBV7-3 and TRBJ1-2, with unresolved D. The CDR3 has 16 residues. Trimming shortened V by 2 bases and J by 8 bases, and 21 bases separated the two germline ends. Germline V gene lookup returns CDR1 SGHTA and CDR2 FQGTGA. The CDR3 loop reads CASSLSSSGRLGGYTF. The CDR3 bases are TGTGCCAGCAGCTTATCTTCCTCCGGCAGGCTGGGCGGCTACACCTTC.

DNA of the CDR3: TGTGCCTTGAGCCCCAGGGATGCTGAGCAGTTCTTC. The encoded protein is CALSPRDAEQFF. The chain has TRBV30 and TRBJ2-1, with D perhaps TRBD1 (5 bases). Germline CDR1 is GTSNPN and CDR2 is SVGIG (reference sequence). Trimming removed 7 bases at V and 9 bases at J, with 16 bases between. CDR3 length: 12 amino acids. The full variable domain, completed using reference TRBV30 and TRBJ2-1, is SQTIHQWPATLVQPVGSPLSLECTVEGTSNPNLYWYRQAAGRGLQLLFYSVGIGQISSEVPQNLSASRPQDRQFILSSKKLLLSDSGFYLCALSPRDAEQFFGPGTRLTVL.

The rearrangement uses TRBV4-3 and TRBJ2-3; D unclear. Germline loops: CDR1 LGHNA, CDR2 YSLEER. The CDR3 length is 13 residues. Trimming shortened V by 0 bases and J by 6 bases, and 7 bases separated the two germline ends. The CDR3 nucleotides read TGCGCCAGCAGCCAAGAGACGTGGGATACGCAGTATTTT. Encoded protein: CASSQETWDTQYF.

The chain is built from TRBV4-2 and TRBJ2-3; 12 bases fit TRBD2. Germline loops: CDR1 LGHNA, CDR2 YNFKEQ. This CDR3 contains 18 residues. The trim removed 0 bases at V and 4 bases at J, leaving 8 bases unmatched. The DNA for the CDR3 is TGTGCCAGCAGCCAAGAGGACCTAGCGGGAGGGCCAGCAGATACGCAGTATTTT. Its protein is CASSQEDLAGGPADTQYF.

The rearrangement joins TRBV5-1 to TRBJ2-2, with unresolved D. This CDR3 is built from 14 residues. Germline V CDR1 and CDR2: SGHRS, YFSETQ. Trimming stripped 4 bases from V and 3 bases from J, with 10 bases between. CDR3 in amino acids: CASSPDTDTGELFF. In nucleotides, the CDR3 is TGCGCCAGCAGCCCCGACACAGACACCGGGGAGCTGTTTTTT.

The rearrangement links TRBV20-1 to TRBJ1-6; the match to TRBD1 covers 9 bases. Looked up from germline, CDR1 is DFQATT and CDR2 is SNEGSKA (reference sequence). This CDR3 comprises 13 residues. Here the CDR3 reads CGCWGQGNSPLHF. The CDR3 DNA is TGCGGGTGCTGGGGACAGGGTAATTCACCCCTCCACTTT.

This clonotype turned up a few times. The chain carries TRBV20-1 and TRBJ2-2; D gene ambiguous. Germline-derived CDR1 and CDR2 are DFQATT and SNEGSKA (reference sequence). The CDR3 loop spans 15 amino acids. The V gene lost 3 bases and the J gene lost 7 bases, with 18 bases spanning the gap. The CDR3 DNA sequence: TGCAGTGCTAGGGAATATACCGGCGAGAGCGGGGAGCTGTTTTTT. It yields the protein CSAREYTGESGELFF.

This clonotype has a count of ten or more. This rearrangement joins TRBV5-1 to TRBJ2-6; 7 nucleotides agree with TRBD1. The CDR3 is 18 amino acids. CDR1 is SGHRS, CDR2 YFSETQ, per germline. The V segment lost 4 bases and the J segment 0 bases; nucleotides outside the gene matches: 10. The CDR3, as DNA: TGCGCCAGCAGCAGTGGTCGGGACAGCATCTCTGGGGCCAACGTCCTGACTTTC. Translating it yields CASSSGRDSISGANVLTF. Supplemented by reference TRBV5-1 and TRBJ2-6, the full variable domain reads KAGVTQTPRYLIKTRGQQVTLSCSPISGHRSVSWYQQTPGQGLQFLFEYFSETQRNKGNFPGRFSGRQFSNSRSEMNVSTLELGDSALYLCASSSGRDSISGANVLTFGAGSRLTVL.

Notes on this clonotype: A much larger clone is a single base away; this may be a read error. This CDR3 reads CASSQDAGFSYSEQFF. The CDR3 DNA reads TGTGCCAGCAGCCAAGATGCGGGGTTTTCCTACAGTGAGCAGTTCTTC. J is TRBJ2-1 and V is TRBV3-1, with D possibly matching TRBD2 (6 bases). Germline-derived CDR1 and CDR2 are LGHDT and YNNKEL (reference sequence). This CDR3 comprises 16 residues.

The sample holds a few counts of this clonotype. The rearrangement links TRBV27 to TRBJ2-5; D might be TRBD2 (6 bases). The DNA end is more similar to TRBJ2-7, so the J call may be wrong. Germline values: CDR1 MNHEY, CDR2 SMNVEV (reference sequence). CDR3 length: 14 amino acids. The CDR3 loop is CASSFRADYLEQYF. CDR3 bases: TGTGCCAGCAGTTTTAGAGCGGACTACCTCGAGCAGTACTTC.

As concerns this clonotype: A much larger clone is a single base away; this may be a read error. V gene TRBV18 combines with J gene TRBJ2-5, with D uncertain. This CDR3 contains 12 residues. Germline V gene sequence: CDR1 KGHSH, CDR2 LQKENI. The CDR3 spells CASAPSGETQYF. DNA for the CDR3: TGTGCCAGCGCACCTTCCGGAGAGACCCAGTACTTC.

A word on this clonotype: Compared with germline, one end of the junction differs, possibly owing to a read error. The CDR3 loop reads CANSQVRGVQETQYF. The CDR3 DNA reads as TGTGCCAACAGCCAAGTCAGGGGAGTCCAAGAGACCCAGTACTTC. The chain couples TRBV4-2 to TRBJ2-5; tentatively, D is TRBD1 (6 bases). Germline assignment: CDR1 LGHNA and CDR2 YNFKEQ. This CDR3 is built from 15 residues.

In DNA form, the CDR3 reads TGTGCCAGCAGTTCCCTAGGGGGGGGAAGTAATGAGCAGTTCTTC. This encodes CASSSLGGGSNEQFF. The rearrangement uses TRBV27 and TRBJ2-1, with D possibly TRBD2 on 7 matching bases. Germline CDR1 MNHEY, CDR2 SMNVEV (reference sequence). CDR3 length: 15 residues. The ends were cut back, 4 bases at V and 7 bases at J, with 17 bases in the middle.

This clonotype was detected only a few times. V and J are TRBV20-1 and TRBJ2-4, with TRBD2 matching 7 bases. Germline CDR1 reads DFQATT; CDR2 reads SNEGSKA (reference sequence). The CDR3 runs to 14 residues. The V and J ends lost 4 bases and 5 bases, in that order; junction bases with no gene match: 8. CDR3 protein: CSATGRARENIQYF. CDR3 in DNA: TGCAGTGCTACTGGGAGGGCCCGGGAAAACATTCAGTACTTC.

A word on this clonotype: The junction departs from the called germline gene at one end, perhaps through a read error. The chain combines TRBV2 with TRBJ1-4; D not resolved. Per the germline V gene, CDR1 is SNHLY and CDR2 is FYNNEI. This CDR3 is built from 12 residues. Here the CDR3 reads CASRVLDEKLFF. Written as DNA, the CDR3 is TGTGCTAGCAGAGTACTAGATGAAAAACTGTTTTTT.

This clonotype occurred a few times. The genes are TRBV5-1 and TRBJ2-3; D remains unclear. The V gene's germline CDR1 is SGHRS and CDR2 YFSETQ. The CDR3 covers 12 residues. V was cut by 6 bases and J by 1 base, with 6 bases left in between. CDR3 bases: TGCGCCAGCAACCCAGGCACAGATACGCAGTATTTT. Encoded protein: CASNPGTDTQYF.

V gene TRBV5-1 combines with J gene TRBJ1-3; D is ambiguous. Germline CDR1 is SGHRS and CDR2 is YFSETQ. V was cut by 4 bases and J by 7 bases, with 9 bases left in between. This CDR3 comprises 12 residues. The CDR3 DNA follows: TGCGCCAGCAGCAACGGAGGGAACACCATATATTTT. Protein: CASSNGGNTIYF. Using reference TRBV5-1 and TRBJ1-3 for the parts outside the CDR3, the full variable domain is KAGVTQTPRYLIKTRGQQVTLSCSPISGHRSVSWYQQTPGQGLQFLFEYFSETQRNKGNFPGRFSGRQFSNSRSEMNVSTLELGDSALYLCASSNGGNTIYFGEGSWLTVV.

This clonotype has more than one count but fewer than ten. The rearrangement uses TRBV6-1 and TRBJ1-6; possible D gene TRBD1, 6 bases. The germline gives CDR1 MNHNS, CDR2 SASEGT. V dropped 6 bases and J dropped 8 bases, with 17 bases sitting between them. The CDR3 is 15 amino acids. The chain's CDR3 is CASSLVGGRDSPLHF. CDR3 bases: TGTGCCAGCAGCCTGGTGGGGGGGCGGGATTCACCCCTCCACTTT.

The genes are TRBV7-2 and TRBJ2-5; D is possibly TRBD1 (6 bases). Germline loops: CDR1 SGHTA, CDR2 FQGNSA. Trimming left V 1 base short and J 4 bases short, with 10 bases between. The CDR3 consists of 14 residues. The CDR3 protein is CASSLVQGRETQYF. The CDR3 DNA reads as TGTGCCAGCAGCTTAGTACAGGGTAGAGAGACCCAGTACTTC. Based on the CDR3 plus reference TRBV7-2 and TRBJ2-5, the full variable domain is GAGVSQSPSNKVTEKGKDVELRCDPISGHTALYWYRQSLGQGLEFLIYFQGNSAPDKSGLPSDRFSAERTGGSVSTLTIQRTQQEDSAVYLCASSLVQGRETQYFGPGTRLLVL.

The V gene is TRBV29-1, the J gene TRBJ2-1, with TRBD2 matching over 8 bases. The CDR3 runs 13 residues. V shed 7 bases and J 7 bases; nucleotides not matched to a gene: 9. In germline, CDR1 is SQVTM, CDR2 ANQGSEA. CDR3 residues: CSGSGGGNNEQFF. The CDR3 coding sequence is TGCAGCGGCTCGGGAGGGGGGAATAATGAGCAGTTCTTC.

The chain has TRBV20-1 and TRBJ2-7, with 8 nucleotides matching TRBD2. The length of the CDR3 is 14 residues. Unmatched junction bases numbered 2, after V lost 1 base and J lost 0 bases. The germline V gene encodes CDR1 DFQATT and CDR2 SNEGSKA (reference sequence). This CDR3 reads CSARVSGSSYEQYF. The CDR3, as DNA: TGCAGTGCTAGAGTGAGCGGGAGCTCCTACGAGCAGTACTTC.

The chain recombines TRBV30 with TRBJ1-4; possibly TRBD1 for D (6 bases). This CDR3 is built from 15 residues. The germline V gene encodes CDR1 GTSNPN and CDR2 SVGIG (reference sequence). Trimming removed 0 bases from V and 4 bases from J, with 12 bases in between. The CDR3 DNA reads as TGTGCCTGGAGTGTTCAGACAGGAAGTAATGAAAAACTGTTTTTT. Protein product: CAWSVQTGSNEKLFF.

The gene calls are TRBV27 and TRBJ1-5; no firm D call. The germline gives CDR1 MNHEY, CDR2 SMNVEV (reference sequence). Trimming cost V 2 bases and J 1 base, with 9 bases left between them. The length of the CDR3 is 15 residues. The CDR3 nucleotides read TGTGCCAGCAGTTTAGGGATCGGGAGCAATCAGCCCCAGCATTTT. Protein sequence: CASSLGIGSNQPQHF.

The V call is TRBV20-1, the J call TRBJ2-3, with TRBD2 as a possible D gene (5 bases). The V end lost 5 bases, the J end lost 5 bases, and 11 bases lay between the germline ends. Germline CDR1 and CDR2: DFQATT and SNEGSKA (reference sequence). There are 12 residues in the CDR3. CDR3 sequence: CSAEGREDTQYF. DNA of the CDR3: TGCAGTGCTGAAGGCCGGGAAGATACGCAGTATTTT.

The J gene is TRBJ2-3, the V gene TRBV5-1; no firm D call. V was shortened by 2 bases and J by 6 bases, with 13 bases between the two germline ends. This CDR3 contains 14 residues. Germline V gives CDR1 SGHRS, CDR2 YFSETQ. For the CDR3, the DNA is TGCGCCAGCAGCTTTAGTTCGTCGTCGGATACGCAGTATTTT. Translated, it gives CASSFSSSSDTQYF.

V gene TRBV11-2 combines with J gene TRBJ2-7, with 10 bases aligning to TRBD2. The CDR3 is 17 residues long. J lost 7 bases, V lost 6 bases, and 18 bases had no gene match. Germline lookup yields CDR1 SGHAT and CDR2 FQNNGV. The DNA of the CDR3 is TGTGCCAGCAGGGAAAACGGGGCTAGCGGGAGTGACAATGAGCAGTACTTC. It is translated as CASRENGASGSDNEQYF. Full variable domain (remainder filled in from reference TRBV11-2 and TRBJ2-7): EAGVAQSPRYKIIEKRQSVAFWCNPISGHATLYWYQQILGQGPKLLIQFQNNGVVDDSQLPKDRFSAERLKGVDSTLKIQPAKLEDSAVYLCASRENGASGSDNEQYFGPGTRLTVT.

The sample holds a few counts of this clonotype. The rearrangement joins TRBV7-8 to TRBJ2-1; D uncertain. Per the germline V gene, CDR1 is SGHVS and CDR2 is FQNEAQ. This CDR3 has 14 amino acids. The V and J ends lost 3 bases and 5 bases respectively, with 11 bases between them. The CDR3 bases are TGTGCCAGCAGCTTCACGCTAAAAAACAATGAGCAGTTCTTC. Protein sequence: CASSFTLKNNEQFF.

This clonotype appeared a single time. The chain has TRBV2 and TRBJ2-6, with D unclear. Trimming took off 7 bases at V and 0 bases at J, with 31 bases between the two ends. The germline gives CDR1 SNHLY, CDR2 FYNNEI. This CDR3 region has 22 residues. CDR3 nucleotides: TGTGCCAGCACCCACATGGGGTTCGGAAACCCAGACCGAGTCTCTGGGGCCAACGTCCTGACTTTC. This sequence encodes CASTHMGFGNPDRVSGANVLTF. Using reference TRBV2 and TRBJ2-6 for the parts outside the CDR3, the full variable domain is EPEVTQTPSHQVTQMGQEVILRCVPISNHLYFYWYRQILGQKVEFLVSFYNNEISEKSEIFDDQFSVERPDGSNFTLKIRSTKLEDSAMYFCASTHMGFGNPDRVSGANVLTFGAGSRLTVL.

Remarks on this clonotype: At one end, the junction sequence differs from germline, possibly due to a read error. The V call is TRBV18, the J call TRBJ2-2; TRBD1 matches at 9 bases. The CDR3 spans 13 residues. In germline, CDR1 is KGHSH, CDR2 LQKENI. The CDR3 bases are TGTGCCAACTCACCGGACAGGGGCGGGGAGCTGTTTTTT. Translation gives CANSPDRGGELFF.